A selection of T cell receptor beta chains follows, all from one sample in a study of CD8 T cells in ankylosing spondylitis. A single record per CDR3 protein comes from TCRdb applying MiXCR to the 5' RACE reads. The table lists about 35,000 distinct CDR3 sequences, less than 4% of them singletons, with 2.5% to 3.5% in the top ten. Sequenced material: blood, either unsorted or a sorted T cell fraction (not recorded which). The source is a male donor with ankylosing spondylitis or in good health (not recorded which). The CDR3 runs from the conserved cysteine through the conserved F or W. Each record gives: D gene, clone size, CDR3 length, J gene, V gene, CDR3 protein, CDR3 DNA. A D gene is named only where the DNA matches it firmly. Only some rows state a clone size, as once, few, many or a class for expanded clones.

>TRBD2|many|17|TRBJ2-2|TRBV9
CASSRGGLAGVDGELFF
TGTGCCAGCAGTCGGGGAGGACTAGCGGGAGTGGACGGGGAGCTGTTTTTT
>TRBD2|many|16|TRBJ2-1|TRBV9
CASSVSLAGVDNEQFF
TGTGCCAGCAGCGTAAGTCTAGCGGGGGTTGACAATGAGCAGTTCTTC
>.|many|17|TRBJ2-1|TRBV9
CASSVVGPGEAPDEQFF
TGTGCCAGCAGCGTAGTAGGTCCGGGTGAGGCTCCAGATGAGCAGTTCTTC
>.|medium-sized|14|TRBJ2-5|TRBV9
CASSVGQGQETQYF
TGTGCCAGCAGCGTAGGGCAGGGACAAGAGACCCAGTACTTC
>TRBD2|many|16|TRBJ2-2|TRBV9
CASSVDLAGGAGELFF
TGTGCCAGCAGCGTAGACTTAGCGGGAGGGGCCGGGGAGCTGTTTTTT
>TRBD1|many|16|TRBJ1-6|TRBV9
CASSALDRGDSSPLHF
TGTGCCAGCAGCGCCCTTGACAGGGGCGACAGTTCACCCCTCCACTTT
>TRBD2|many|15|TRBJ2-1|TRBV9
CASSERGGSYNEQFF
TGTGCCAGCAGCGAACGGGGGGGGTCCTACAATGAGCAGTTCTTC
>.|many|18|TRBJ1-6|TRBV9
CASSPHGGATNLNSPLHF
TGTGCCAGCAGCCCTCACGGGGGGGCCACGAATCTTAATTCACCCCTCCACTTT
>.|many|15|TRBJ2-3|TRBV9
CASKASPGGTDTQYF
TGTGCCAGCAAGGCTAGCCCGGGGGGCACAGATACGCAGTATTTT
>.|many|13|TRBJ1-1|TRBV9
CASSVKGNTEAFF
TGTGCCAGCAGCGTAAAAGGGAACACTGAAGCTTTCTTT
>TRBD1|many|15|TRBJ2-5|TRBV9
CASSVGGQWLETQYF
TGTGCCAGCAGCGTAGGGGGACAGTGGCTAGAGACCCAGTACTTC
>.|.|12|TRBJ2-1|TRBV9
CASSVGLREQFF
TGTGCCAGCAGCGTAGGATTACGGGAGCAGTTCTTC
>.|many|13|TRBJ2-1|TRBV9
CASSVGADNEQFF
TGTGCCAGCAGCGTAGGTGCCGACAATGAGCAGTTCTTC
>.|many|15|TRBJ2-6|TRBV9
CASRRVPSGANVLTF
TGTGCCAGCAGGAGGGTCCCCTCTGGGGCCAACGTCCTGACTTTC
>TRBD2|many|17|TRBJ2-2|TRBV9
CASSASSGRAGTGELFF
TGTGCCAGCAGCGCATCTAGCGGGAGGGCCGGCACCGGGGAGCTGTTTTTT
>TRBD1|many|14|TRBJ2-5|TRBV9
CASSDTGVGETQYF
TGTGCCAGCAGCGATACAGGGGTGGGGGAGACCCAGTACTTC
>TRBD2|many|17|TRBJ2-1|TRBV9
CASSVDHIAGGGHEQFF
TGTGCCAGCAGCGTCGATCACATAGCGGGAGGGGGCCATGAGCAGTTCTTC
>.|many|17|TRBJ2-1|TRBV9
CASSVESARRLGNEQFF
TGTGCCAGCAGCGTAGAATCCGCCCGACGGCTTGGGAATGAGCAGTTCTTC
>TRBD1|many|15|TRBJ2-1|TRBV9
CASSFGQGAQNEQFF
TGTGCCAGCAGCTTCGGACAGGGGGCGCAAAATGAGCAGTTCTTC
>TRBD1|many|18|TRBJ1-3|TRBV9
CASSRTGGTGGRENTIYF
TGTGCCAGCAGCCGTACCGGAGGTACAGGGGGCAGGGAAAACACCATATATTTT
>TRBD1|many|16|TRBJ1-2|TRBV9
CASSVASDRVLHGYTF
TGTGCCAGCAGCGTAGCTTCCGACAGGGTCTTGCATGGCTACACCTTC
>.|many|14|TRBJ2-4|TRBV9
CASSGRDTKNIQYF
TGTGCCAGCAGCGGGCGGGACACCAAAAACATTCAGTACTTC
>.|.|15|TRBJ2-2|TRBV9
CASSETRAGTGELFF
TGTGCCAGCAGTGAGACTAGAGCGGGCACCGGGGAGCTGTTTTTT
>.|many|14|TRBJ2-2|TRBV9
CASSVQGGPGELFF
TGTGCCAGCAGCGTCCAAGGGGGGCCCGGGGAGCTGTTTTTT
>TRBD1|many|16|TRBJ2-2|TRBV9
CASSEGGQGALGELFF
TGTGCCAGCAGCGAAGGGGGACAGGGGGCTCTGGGGGAGCTGTTTTTT
>TRBD2|many|13|TRBJ2-2|TRBV9
CASSRTSSGELFF
TGTGCCAGCAGTAGGACTAGTTCCGGGGAGCTGTTTTTT
>.|many|13|TRBJ2-1|TRBV9
CASSTRTDNEQFF
TGTGCCAGCAGCACACGGACAGACAATGAGCAGTTCTTC
>TRBD1|many|20|TRBJ2-6|TRBV9
CASSPRPRTGVSSGANVLTF
TGTGCCAGCAGCCCCAGGCCAAGGACAGGGGTGAGCTCTGGGGCCAACGTCCTGACTTTC
>TRBD2|many|17|TRBJ2-1|TRBV9
CASSVGGGGRGYNEQFF
TGTGCCAGCAGCGTAGGCGGGGGCGGGAGGGGGTACAATGAGCAGTTCTTC
>TRBD1|.|15|TRBJ1-2|TRBV9
CASSVGTGDVYGYTF
TGTGCCAGCAGCGTAGGGACAGGGGATGTCTATGGCTACACCTTC
>TRBD1|many|15|TRBJ2-1|TRBV9
CASSPQTGIYNEQFF
TGTGCCAGCAGCCCGCAGACAGGGATCTACAATGAGCAGTTCTTC
>.|many|16|TRBJ2-1|TRBV9
CASTGGSSLKNNEQFF
TGTGCCAGCACCGGGGGCTCCTCGCTGAAAAACAATGAGCAGTTCTTC
>.|many|14|TRBJ2-3|TRBV9
CASSPEGDKDTQYF
TGTGCCAGCAGCCCGGAAGGGGACAAGGATACGCAGTATTTT
>TRBD2|many|17|TRBJ2-3|TRBV9
CASSIGTSGRAVDTQYF
TGTGCCAGCAGCATAGGGACTAGCGGGAGGGCCGTAGATACGCAGTATTTT
>.|many|17|TRBJ2-3|TRBV9
CASSAPGWGWALGTQYF
TGTGCCAGCAGCGCCCCCGGATGGGGTTGGGCCTTGGGTACGCAGTATTTT
>TRBD2|many|15|TRBJ2-1|TRBV9
CASSRGTRLYNEQFF
TGTGCCAGCAGCCGCGGGACTAGACTCTACAATGAGCAGTTCTTC
>TRBD2|many|17|TRBJ2-2|TRBV9
CASSVGVAGGPTGELFF
TGTGCCAGCAGCGTAGGTGTAGCGGGAGGGCCTACCGGGGAGCTGTTTTTT
>.|many|14|TRBJ2-5|TRBV9
CASSVGRTQETQYF
TGTGCCAGCAGCGTAGGCCGGACTCAAGAGACCCAGTACTTC